This T cell receptor beta chain was recorded in a study of blood T cell repertoires in COVID-19. The CDR3 spans 13 residues. Losses at the gene ends were 6 bases for V and 10 bases for J; bases not matched to a gene: 11. The germline gives CDR1 MNHEY, CDR2 SMNVEV (reference sequence). In the original workflow: It was from reference gene primer amplification that nucleated cell counts were estimated. Measured with immunoSEQ multiplex PCR; TCRdb has only the in-frame clones, and not every one. The DNA gave D and trimming, while V, J and clone size come from that table. The sample comprises 180,000 or so clones, more than 80% of which are singletons, and under 9.5% rests with the top ten.

J is TRBJ1-1 and V is TRBV27; 7 bases are a match to TRBD1. Sample: peripheral blood. The receptor comes from a woman aged 55-75 years with acute or convalescent COVID-19. CDR3 coding DNA: TGTGCCAGCAGCCCGACCCTACAGGGGAGAGCTTTCTTT. As protein: CASSPTLQGRAFF.